The 14 T cell receptor beta chains reported below all come from one sample, sequenced in a study of healthy donors' naive CD4 and CD8 T cells. A linear amplification protocol produced the TCR libraries from about 0.45 ug of total RNA. TCRdb passed the reads through MiXCR, listing each CDR3 protein once. The sample lists roughly 200,000 distinct CDR3 sequences, nearly 75% occurring once. Sequences were obtained from naive CD4+ and CD8+ T cells sorted from blood, pooled from several donors. Every receptor here comes from a pool of human donors in good health; the sample pools cells from several healthy donors.

V gene TRBV6-5 combines with J gene TRBJ2-1, with D perhaps matching TRBD1 (6 bases). This CDR3 region has 16 residues. The germline CDR1 and CDR2 sequences are MNHEY and SVGAGI. The V gene lost 5 bases and the J gene lost 4 bases, with 18 bases spanning the gap. The CDR3 DNA sequence: TGTGCCAGCAGTAGCCCGGACAGCCTAGAGTACAATGAGCAGTTCTTC. Translation: CASSSPDSLEYNEQFF.

This chain links TRBV15 with TRBJ2-7; no definite D call. Germline values: CDR1 LNHNV, CDR2 YYDKDF (reference sequence). Trimming took off 0 bases at V and 2 bases at J, with 8 bases between the two ends. The CDR3 is made up of 14 amino acids. The CDR3 nucleotides are TGTGCCACCAGCAGAGATGCCGGTACCTACGAGCAGTACTTC. This sequence encodes CATSRDAGTYEQYF.

The V and J genes are TRBV29-1 and TRBJ2-3; D is ambiguous. The V and J ends lost 1 base and 1 base respectively, with 9 bases between them. Germline V lookup: CDR1 SQVTM, CDR2 ANQGSEA. The CDR3 runs 14 residues. This CDR3 reads CSVEGPLGTDTQYF. CDR3 DNA: TGCAGCGTTGAAGGCCCCTTGGGCACAGATACGCAGTATTTT.

The rearrangement joins TRBV5-1 to TRBJ1-6; D is ambiguous. The V gene's germline CDR1 is SGHRS and CDR2 YFSETQ. The germline V and J ends were trimmed by 3 bases and 7 bases, with 14 bases remaining between them. The CDR3 runs 15 residues. The CDR3 loop reads CASSSSPGANSPLHF. The CDR3 region has the DNA TGCGCCAGCAGCTCCTCCCCGGGAGCGAATTCACCCCTCCACTTT.

This clonotype occurred once. The chain recombines TRBV4-1 with TRBJ2-5; D call uncertain. There are 13 residues in the CDR3. Looked up from germline, CDR1 is MGHRA and CDR2 is YSYEKL. Between the trimmed V and J ends, which lost 4 bases and 5 bases, there was a span of 11 bases. The chain's CDR3 is CASSPHIIETQYF. CDR3 DNA sequence: TGCGCCAGCAGCCCTCACATCATTGAGACCCAGTACTTC.

The V and J genes are TRBV29-1 and TRBJ2-3; a possible D gene is TRBD2 (6 bases). V shed 2 bases and J shed 2 bases, with 11 bases lying between them. From germline, CDR1 is SQVTM and CDR2 ANQGSEA. This CDR3 is built from 14 residues. Here the CDR3 reads CSVELARATDTQYF. For the CDR3, the DNA is TGCAGCGTTGAACTAGCGAGAGCCACAGATACGCAGTATTTT.

A single count supports this clonotype. CDR3 amino acids: CSVEDLWEGNTIYF. The DNA for the CDR3 is TGCAGCGTTGAAGATCTTTGGGAAGGAAACACCATATATTTT. The chain uses TRBV29-1 and TRBJ1-3; D gene unclear. Per germline, CDR1 SQVTM and CDR2 ANQGSEA. There are 14 residues in the CDR3. The V and J ends lost 0 bases and 4 bases respectively, with 10 bases between them.

The genes are TRBV5-6 and TRBJ2-1; TRBD1 matches 7 bases. There are 16 residues in the CDR3. Germline V gene data show CDR1 as SGHDT and CDR2 as YYEEEE. The V gene end was trimmed by 0 bases and the J gene end by 2 bases; junction bases not matched to a gene: 5. The CDR3 protein is CASSLVRGQPYNEQFF. The CDR3 region has the DNA TGTGCCAGCAGCTTGGTTAGGGGGCAGCCCTACAATGAGCAGTTCTTC.

The chain uses TRBV30 and TRBJ1-4; D may be TRBD1 (5 bases). The V end was cut by 8 bases, the J end by 2 bases, with 12 bases between. Germline assignment: CDR1 GTSNPN and CDR2 SVGIG (reference sequence). The CDR3 runs 13 residues. CDR3 bases: TGTGCCGCCCTCCGGGACACTAATGAAAAACTGTTTTTT. Residues: CAALRDTNEKLFF.

The V gene is TRBV20-1, the J gene TRBJ2-7, with D maybe TRBD1 (6 bases). From germline, CDR1 is DFQATT and CDR2 SNEGSKA (reference sequence). CDR3 length: 14 amino acids. V was shortened by 6 bases and J by 4 bases, with 19 bases between the two germline ends. The DNA of the CDR3 is TGCAGTGCCCCTCAGGGGTCGGAACCTTACGAGCAGTACTTC. Its protein is CSAPQGSEPYEQYF.

V and J are TRBV27 and TRBJ1-2, with 8 bases that match TRBD1. CDR3 length: 12 residues. The germline V gene has CDR1 MNHEY and CDR2 SMNVEV (reference sequence). The V segment lost 5 bases and the J segment 10 bases; nucleotides outside the gene matches: 6. This chain's CDR3 is CASSPKTGDYTF. Here the CDR3 DNA reads TGTGCCAGCAGTCCCAAGACAGGGGACTACACCTTC.

The chain uses TRBV2 and TRBJ1-2; TRBD1 might be the D (6 bases). The V end lost 1 base, the J end lost 7 bases, and 10 bases lay between the germline ends. The length of the CDR3 is 13 residues. Germline V gene lookup returns CDR1 SNHLY and CDR2 FYNNEI. CDR3 protein: CASSEGGGGGYTF. Written as DNA, the CDR3 is TGTGCCAGCAGTGAAGGCGGGGGCGGTGGCTACACCTTC.

The chain uses TRBV27 and TRBJ2-7; TRBD2 aligns across 7 bases. Germline CDR1 is MNHEY and CDR2 is SMNVEV (reference sequence). J was trimmed by 3 bases and V by 5 bases; bases with no gene match: 10. This CDR3 spans 15 amino acids. CDR3 in amino acids: CASSPRDYPNYEQYF. The CDR3 DNA reads as TGTGCCAGCAGTCCCCGGGACTACCCCAACTACGAGCAGTACTTC.

The chain uses TRBV15 and TRBJ2-1; 8 bases align to TRBD1. Germline CDR1 LNHNV, CDR2 YYDKDF (reference sequence). The CDR3 sequence is 16 residues long. V trimming: 5 bases; J trimming: 8 bases; junction bases outside the gene matches: 14. The chain's CDR3 is CATSERGSRGLDEQFF. The CDR3 DNA reads as TGTGCCACCAGCGAACGGGGGTCCAGGGGGCTAGATGAGCAGTTCTTC.